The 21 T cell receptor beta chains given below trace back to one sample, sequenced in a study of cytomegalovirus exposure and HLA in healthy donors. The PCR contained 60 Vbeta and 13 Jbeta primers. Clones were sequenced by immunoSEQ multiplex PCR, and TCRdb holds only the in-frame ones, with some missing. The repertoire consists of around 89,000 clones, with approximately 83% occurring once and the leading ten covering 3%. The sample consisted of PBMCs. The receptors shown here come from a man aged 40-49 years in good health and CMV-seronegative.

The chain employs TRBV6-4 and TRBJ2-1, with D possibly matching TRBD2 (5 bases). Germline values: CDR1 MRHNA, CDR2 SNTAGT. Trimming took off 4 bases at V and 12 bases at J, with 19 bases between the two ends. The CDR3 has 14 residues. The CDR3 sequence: CASSVGSPSLVQFF. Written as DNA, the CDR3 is TGTGCCAGCAGTGTGGGGTCTCCTAGCCTCGTGCAGTTCTTC.

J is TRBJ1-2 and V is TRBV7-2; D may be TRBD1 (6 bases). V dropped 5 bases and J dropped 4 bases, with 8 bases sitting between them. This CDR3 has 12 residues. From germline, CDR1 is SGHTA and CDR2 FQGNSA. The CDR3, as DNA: TGTGCCAGCAGCCCACAGGGCTATGGCTACACCTTC. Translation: CASSPQGYGYTF.

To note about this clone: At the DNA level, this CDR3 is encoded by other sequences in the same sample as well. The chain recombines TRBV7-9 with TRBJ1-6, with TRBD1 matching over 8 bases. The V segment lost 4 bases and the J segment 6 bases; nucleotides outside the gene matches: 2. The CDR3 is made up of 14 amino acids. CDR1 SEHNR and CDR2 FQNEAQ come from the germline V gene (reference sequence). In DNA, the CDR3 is TGTGCCAGCAGCTCACAGGGGGGTAATTCACCCCTCCACTTT. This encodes CASSSQGGNSPLHF. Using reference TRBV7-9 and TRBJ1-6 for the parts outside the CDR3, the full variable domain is DTGVSQNPRHKITKRGQNVTFRCDPISEHNRLYWYRQTLGQGPEFLTYFQNEAQLEKSRLLSDRFSAERPKGSFSTLEIQRTEQGDSAMYLCASSSQGGNSPLHFGNGTRLTVT.

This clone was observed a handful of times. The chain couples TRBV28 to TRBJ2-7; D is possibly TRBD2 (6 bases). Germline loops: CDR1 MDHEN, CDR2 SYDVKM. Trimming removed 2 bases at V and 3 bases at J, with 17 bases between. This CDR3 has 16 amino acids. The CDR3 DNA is TGTGCCAGCAGTTTAATAACGGACGGAGGGGACTACGAGCAGTACTTC. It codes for CASSLITDGGDYEQYF. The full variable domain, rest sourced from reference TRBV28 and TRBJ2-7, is DVKVTQSSRYLVKRTGEKVFLECVQDMDHENMFWYRQDPGLGLRLIYFSYDVKMKEKGDIPEGYSVSREKKERFSLILESASTNQTSMYLCASSLITDGGDYEQYFGPGTRLTVT.

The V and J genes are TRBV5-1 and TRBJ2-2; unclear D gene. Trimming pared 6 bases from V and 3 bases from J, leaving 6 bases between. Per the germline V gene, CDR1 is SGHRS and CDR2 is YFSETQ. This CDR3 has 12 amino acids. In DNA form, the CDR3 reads TGCGCCAGCATGGGCGACACCGGGGAGCTGTTTTTT. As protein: CASMGDTGELFF.

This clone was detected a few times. CDR3 region: CASSVTGGGGEKLFF. The CDR3 coding sequence is TGTGCCAGCAGCGTTACAGGGGGCGGGGGTGAAAAACTGTTTTTT. This chain uses TRBV9 with TRBJ1-4, with TRBD1 matching over 9 bases. J gave up 7 bases and V 2 bases, and 6 bases lay outside the gene matches. CDR1 is SGDLS and CDR2 is YYNGEE in the germline V gene. The CDR3 runs to 15 residues.

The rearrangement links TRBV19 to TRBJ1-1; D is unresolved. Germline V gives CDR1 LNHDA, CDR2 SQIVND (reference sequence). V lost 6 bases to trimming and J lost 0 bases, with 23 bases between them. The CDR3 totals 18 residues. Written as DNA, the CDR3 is TGTGCCAGTAGCAAAGGTCGGAGCCGCACATACCTGAACACTGAAGCTTTCTTT. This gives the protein CASSKGRSRTYLNTEAFF.

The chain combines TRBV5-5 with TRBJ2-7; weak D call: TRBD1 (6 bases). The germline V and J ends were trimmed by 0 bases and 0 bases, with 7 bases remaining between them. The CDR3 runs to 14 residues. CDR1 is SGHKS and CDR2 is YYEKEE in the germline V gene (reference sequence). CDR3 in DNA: TGTGCCAGCAGCTTGGGACAGGTCTCCTACGAGCAGTACTTC. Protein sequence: CASSLGQVSYEQYF.

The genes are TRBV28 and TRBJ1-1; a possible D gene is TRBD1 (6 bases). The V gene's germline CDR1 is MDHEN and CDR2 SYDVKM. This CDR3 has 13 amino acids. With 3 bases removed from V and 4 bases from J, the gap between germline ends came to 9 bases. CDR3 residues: CASSLAGATEAFF. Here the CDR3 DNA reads TGTGCCAGCAGTTTGGCAGGGGCCACTGAAGCTTTCTTT.

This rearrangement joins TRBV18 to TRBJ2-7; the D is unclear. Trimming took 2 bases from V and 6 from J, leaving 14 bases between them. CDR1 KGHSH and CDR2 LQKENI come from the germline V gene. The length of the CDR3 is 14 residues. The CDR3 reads CASSPKAGRSEQYF. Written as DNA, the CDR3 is TGTGCCAGCTCACCAAAAGCAGGCAGATCCGAGCAGTACTTC.

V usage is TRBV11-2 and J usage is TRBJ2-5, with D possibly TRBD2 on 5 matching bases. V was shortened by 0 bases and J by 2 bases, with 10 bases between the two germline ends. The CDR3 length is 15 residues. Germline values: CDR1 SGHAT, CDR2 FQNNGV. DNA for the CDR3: TGTGCCAGCAGCTTAGATTTACAGCGGCAAGAGACCCAGTACTTC. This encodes CASSLDLQRQETQYF. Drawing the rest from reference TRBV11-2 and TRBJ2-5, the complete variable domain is EAGVAQSPRYKIIEKRQSVAFWCNPISGHATLYWYQQILGQGPKLLIQFQNNGVVDDSQLPKDRFSAERLKGVDSTLKIQPAKLEDSAVYLCASSLDLQRQETQYFGPGTRLLVL.

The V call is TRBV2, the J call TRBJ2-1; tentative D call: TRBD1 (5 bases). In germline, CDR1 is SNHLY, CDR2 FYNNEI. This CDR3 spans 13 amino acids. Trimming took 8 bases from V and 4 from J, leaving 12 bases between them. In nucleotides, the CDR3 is TGTGCCAGCTCGAAGACAGAATACAATGAGCAGTTCTTC. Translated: CASSKTEYNEQFF.

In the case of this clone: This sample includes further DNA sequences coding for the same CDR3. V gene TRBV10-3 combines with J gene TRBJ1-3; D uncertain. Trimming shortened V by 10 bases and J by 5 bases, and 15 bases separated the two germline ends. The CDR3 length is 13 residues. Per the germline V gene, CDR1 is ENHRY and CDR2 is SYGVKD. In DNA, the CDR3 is TGTGCCACCGCCAAAGAGGCTAGAAACACCATATATTTT. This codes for CATAKEARNTIYF.

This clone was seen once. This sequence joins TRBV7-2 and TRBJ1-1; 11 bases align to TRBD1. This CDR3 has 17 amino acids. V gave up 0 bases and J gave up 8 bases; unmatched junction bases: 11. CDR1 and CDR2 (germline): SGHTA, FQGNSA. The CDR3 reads CASSLAPGQGALREAFF. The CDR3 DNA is TGTGCCAGCAGCTTAGCCCCAGGACAGGGGGCGCTTCGGGAAGCTTTCTTT.

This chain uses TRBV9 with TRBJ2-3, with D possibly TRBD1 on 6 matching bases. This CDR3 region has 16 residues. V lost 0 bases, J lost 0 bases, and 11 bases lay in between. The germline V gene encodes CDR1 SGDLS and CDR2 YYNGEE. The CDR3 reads CASSVEWTVSTDTQYF. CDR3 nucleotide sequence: TGTGCCAGCAGCGTAGAGTGGACAGTCAGCACAGATACGCAGTATTTT.

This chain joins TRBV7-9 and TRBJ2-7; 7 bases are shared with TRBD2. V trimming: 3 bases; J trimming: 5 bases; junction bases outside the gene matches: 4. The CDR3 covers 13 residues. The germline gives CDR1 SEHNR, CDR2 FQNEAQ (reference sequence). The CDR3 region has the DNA TGTGCCAGCAGCTTGGGGGGGGTCGACGAGCAGTACTTC. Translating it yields CASSLGGVDEQYF.

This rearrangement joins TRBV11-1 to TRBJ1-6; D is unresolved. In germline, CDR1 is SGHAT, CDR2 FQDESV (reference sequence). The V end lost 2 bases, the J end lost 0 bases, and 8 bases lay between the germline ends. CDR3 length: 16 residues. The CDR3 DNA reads TGTGCCAGCAGCTTAATGAGGAGCTCCTATAATTCACCCCTCCACTTT. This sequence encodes CASSLMRSSYNSPLHF.

CDR3 nucleotide sequence: TGCGCCAGCTTGGCACCACTAAACTCGGGGGGAGCTTTCTTT. It yields the protein CASLAPLNSGGAFF. The chain employs TRBV10-2 and TRBJ1-1; tentatively, D is TRBD1 (5 bases). The CDR3 runs 14 residues. CDR1 WSHSY and CDR2 SAAADI come from the germline V gene. V was trimmed by 8 bases and J by 10 bases, leaving 23 bases between them.

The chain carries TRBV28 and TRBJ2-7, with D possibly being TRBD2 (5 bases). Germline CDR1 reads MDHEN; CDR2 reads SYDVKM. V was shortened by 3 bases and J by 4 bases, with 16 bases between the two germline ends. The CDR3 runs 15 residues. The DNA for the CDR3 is TGTGCCAGCAGTTTCTCCCGGACTGGGGTGTACGAGCAGTACTTC. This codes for CASSFSRTGVYEQYF. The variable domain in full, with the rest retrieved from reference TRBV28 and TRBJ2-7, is DVKVTQSSRYLVKRTGEKVFLECVQDMDHENMFWYRQDPGLGLRLIYFSYDVKMKEKGDIPEGYSVSREKKERFSLILESASTNQTSMYLCASSFSRTGVYEQYFGPGTRLTVT.

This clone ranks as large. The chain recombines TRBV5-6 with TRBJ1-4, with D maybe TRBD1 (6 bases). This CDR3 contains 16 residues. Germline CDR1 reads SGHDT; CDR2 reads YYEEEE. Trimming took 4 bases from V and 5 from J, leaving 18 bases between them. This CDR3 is CASSQTTGQLNEKLFF. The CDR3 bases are TGTGCCAGCAGCCAGACCACAGGACAGCTCAATGAAAAACTGTTTTTT.

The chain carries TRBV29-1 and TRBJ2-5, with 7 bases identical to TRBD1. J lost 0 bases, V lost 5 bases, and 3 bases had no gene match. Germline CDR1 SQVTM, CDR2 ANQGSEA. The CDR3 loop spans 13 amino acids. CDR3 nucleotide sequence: TGCAGCGTTCGAGGGACAGACCAAGAGACCCAGTACTTC. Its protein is CSVRGTDQETQYF. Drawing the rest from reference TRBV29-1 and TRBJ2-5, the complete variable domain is SAVISQKPSRDICQRGTSLTIQCQVDSQVTMMFWYRQQPGQSLTLIATANQGSEATYESGFVIDKFPISRPNLTFSTLTVSNMSPEDSSIYLCSVRGTDQETQYFGPGTRLLVL.